This TCR beta chain came from a study of blood T cell repertoires in COVID-19 (dated by TCRdb to the early 2020s). At the level of the whole study: Collaborator samples came from the United States, Italy and Spain and covered acute and convalescent phases of COVID-19. The material from the prospective study consisted of cDNA or gDNA derived from T cells, B-cell-depleted T cells, or PBMCs. The dataset comprised deeply sampled blood TCRbeta repertoires from subjects exposed to, actively infected with, or recovered from COVID-19. The repertoires were made available in a free public database intended to serve as a resource for research on the immune response to SARS-CoV-2. The samples were drawn from two sources: the first 160 participants of the ongoing ImmuneRACE study, and 950 to 1,500 subjects contributed by 6 global collaborators. Nearly every sample came with metadata listing a de-identified subject ID, COVID-19 status, age in years and sex. Where available, HLA class I and class II types were obtained from metadata supplied by the sample provider rather than from assay-based typing.

The germline V gene (reference sequence) supplies CDR1 MNHEY and CDR2 SMNVEV. Measured from the cysteine to the phenylalanine, the CDR3 is 16 residues long. Only CDR3 DNA is held: 48 bases, read in frame from base 1. After removal of 6 bases from V and 4 bases from J, the junction retains 11 bases not matched to a gene. What the work shows at the level of the full study, not this receptor alone: The amount of clinical and demographic metadata varied by source and participant and was provided uncurated.

With regard to this clone: The antigen it recognizes is unknown. No base quality information exists; no much larger clone differs at one position.

The immunoSEQ Assay, a bias-controlled multiplex PCR, was used to amplify TCRbeta CDR3 regions from genomic DNA. The authors' analysis ran thus. Within the assay, amplification of reference gene primers was used to estimate how many nucleated cells each sample contained. Sequence reads were collapsed and filtered to measure the absolute abundance of every unique TCRbeta CDR3 rearrangement. For each sample, productive Simpson clonality was calculated by taking the square root of Simpson's diversity index across productive rearrangements. In its TCRdb copy, this immuneACCESS table keeps in-frame sequences only and misses some clones. Where compared with another copy, unresolved V genes explain less than half of these, and the others have no known cause. The DNA gave D and trimming, while V, J and clone size come from that table. The sample table contains about 190,000 clones; only one count was recorded for 70% to 90% of them. 1% to 1.4% of the sample belongs to the ten largest clones.

Each collaborating institution followed its own protocols to collect whole blood in K2EDTA tubes. For TCRbeta analysis, collaborator samples were shipped as frozen whole blood, as isolated PBMCs, or as DNA extracted from either sample type. The sequence is built from TRBV27 and TRBJ1-5; 8 bases in the middle match TRBD1. Sequencing was carried out using peripheral blood. The TCR originated in a man aged 25 to 40 with acute or convalescent COVID-19. The CDR3 region reads CASRPRGQGLNQPQHF. The DNA is as follows: TGTGCCAGCAGACCGCGCGGACAGGGACTTAATCAGCCCCAGCATTTT.